Below, 9 T cell receptor beta chains from the same sample are listed, as sequenced in a study of shared clonotypes between healthy human individuals. Clones were read by immunoSEQ multiplex PCR, and TCRdb kept only the in-frame ones, dropping some. The profile shows around 480,000 clones, 60% to 80% of them singletons. Sequenced: PBMCs. All receptors come from a woman in her forties in good health. Some clones in this sample may be carry-over from other donors' samples.

V and J are TRBV7-2 and TRBJ1-1; 9 bases align to TRBD1. Germline V gene sequence: CDR1 SGHTA, CDR2 FQGNSA. Trimming took 4 bases from V and 3 from J; bases not matched to a gene: 9. The CDR3 is made up of 16 amino acids. As DNA, the CDR3 is TGTGCCAGCAGCTCGACAGGGGGATTTTTGGACACTGAAGCTTTCTTT. Translation gives CASSSTGGFLDTEAFF.

V is TRBV28 and J is TRBJ2-7, with 7 positions matching TRBD1. Germline values: CDR1 MDHEN, CDR2 SYDVKM. V dropped 1 base and J dropped 3; count of bases not matched to a gene: 9. The CDR3 covers 16 residues. CDR3 amino acids: CASSLLSRGYGYEQYF. The CDR3 nucleotides read TGTGCCAGCAGTTTATTATCCAGGGGGTACGGCTACGAGCAGTACTTC.

This clone was seen a single time. The gene calls are TRBV11-2 and TRBJ2-2; tentatively, D is TRBD1 (5 bases). The CDR3 is 16 amino acids. Per the germline V gene, CDR1 is SGHAT and CDR2 is FQNNGV. Deletions cut 5 bases from V and 0 bases from J, with 13 bases between. The CDR3 nucleotides read TGTGCCAGCAGCAATAACAGGCCCTCGAACACCGGGGAGCTGTTTTTT. Translating gives CASSNNRPSNTGELFF. Together with reference TRBV11-2 and TRBJ2-2, the CDR3 gives the full variable domain: EAGVAQSPRYKIIEKRQSVAFWCNPISGHATLYWYQQILGQGPKLLIQFQNNGVVDDSQLPKDRFSAERLKGVDSTLKIQPAKLEDSAVYLCASSNNRPSNTGELFFGEGSRLTVL.

The chain has TRBV19 and TRBJ2-5, with 7 bases fitting TRBD1. The CDR3 is 14 residues long. From germline, CDR1 is LNHDA and CDR2 SQIVND (reference sequence). J gave up 5 bases and V 3 bases, and 6 bases lay outside the gene matches. DNA for the CDR3: TGTGCCAGTAGTATCAGGGGGATGGGGGAGACCCAGTACTTC. Protein: CASSIRGMGETQYF. The whole variable domain, filled in from reference TRBV19 and TRBJ2-5, reads DGGITQSPKYLFRKEGQNVTLSCEQNLNHDAMYWYRQDPGQGLRLIYYSQIVNDFQKGDIAEGYSVSREKKESFPLTVTSAQKNPTAFYLCASSIRGMGETQYFGPGTRLLVL.

The V and J genes are TRBV6-4 and TRBJ2-3; the D is unclear. This CDR3 spans 14 amino acids. CDR1 and CDR2 from the germline V gene are MRHNA and SNTAGT. Between the trimmed V and J ends, which lost 4 bases and 0 bases, there was a span of 8 bases. The CDR3 DNA follows: TGTGCCAGCAGTGCCCAGCCTAGCACAGATACGCAGTATTTT. Translating it yields CASSAQPSTDTQYF.

In this sample, this clone turned up a few times. The chain recombines TRBV6-6 with TRBJ1-2; 10 bases fit TRBD1. In germline, CDR1 is MNHNY, CDR2 SVGAGI (reference sequence). The CDR3 length is 16 residues. V lost 6 bases, J lost 1 base, and 8 bases stayed unmatched. Here the CDR3 reads CASSRQGADGNYGYTF. The CDR3 coding sequence is TGTGCCAGCAGCCGACAGGGGGCCGATGGTAACTATGGCTACACCTTC.

On this clone: A much larger clone is a single base away; this may be a read error. Other DNA sequences in this sample translate to the same CDR3. The rearrangement uses TRBV30 and TRBJ2-3; D call uncertain. The V end was cut by 2 bases, the J end by 0 bases, with 3 bases between. This CDR3 comprises 12 residues. Germline V gene sequence: CDR1 GTSNPN, CDR2 SVGIG (reference sequence). This CDR3 reads CAWSTSTDTQYF. The CDR3 DNA sequence: TGTGCCTGGAGTACGAGCACAGATACGCAGTATTTT.

DNA of the CDR3: TGTGCCTGGAGTGTACAGCCTTGGGGTGAAGCTTTCTTT. Translated, it gives CAWSVQPWGEAFF. This chain joins TRBV30 and TRBJ1-1, with unresolved D. CDR3 length: 13 residues. Germline V gives CDR1 GTSNPN, CDR2 SVGIG (reference sequence). The ends were cut back, 0 bases at V and 7 bases at J, with 12 bases in the middle.

The V and J genes are TRBV6-5 and TRBJ2-5; D uncertain. The CDR3 loop spans 12 amino acids. The germline V gene has CDR1 MNHEY and CDR2 SVGAGI. V gave up 7 bases and J gave up 5 bases, with 11 bases separating them. CDR3 loop: CASTGVGETQYF. Here the CDR3 DNA reads TGTGCCAGCACTGGGGTCGGGGAGACCCAGTACTTC.